A selection of T cell receptor beta chains follows, all from one sample in a study of cytomegalovirus exposure and HLA in healthy donors. Assay used: immunoSEQ multiplex PCR; TCRdb lists only in-frame clones, some missing. The sample has fewer than 120,000 clones; 88% are singletons. Sequences were obtained from PBMCs. Receptor source: a woman younger than 45 in good health and CMV-seropositive. The CDR3 runs from the conserved cysteine through the conserved F or W. A D gene is named only where the DNA matches it firmly. Clone size is not always given. Where it is, it says once, few, many or a class for expanded clones.

clone size	V gene	J gene	D gene	CDR3 protein	CDR3 DNA
-	TRBV5-1	TRBJ2-7	TRBD2	CASSHQREGGEQYF	TGCGCCAGCAGCCACCAGCGGGAGGGCGGCGAGCAGTACTTC
few	TRBV6-6	TRBJ1-6	TRBD1	CASSYPGTGNSPLHF	TGTGCCAGCAGTTACCCCGGGACAGGGAATTCACCCCTCCACTTT
once	TRBV27	TRBJ2-5	-	CASSANDGWRETQYF	TGTGCCAGCAGTGCCAACGACGGGTGGCGGGAGACCCAGTACTTC
-	TRBV7-6	TRBJ2-1	-	CASSRKAVTGEQFF	TGTGCCAGCAGCCGGAAAGCGGTAACGGGAGAGCAGTTCTTC
-	TRBV4-1	TRBJ2-1	TRBD1	CASSQGPGQGGVGQFF	TGCGCCAGCAGCCAAGGTCCGGGACAGGGGGGAGTGGGGCAGTTCTTC
-	TRBV27	TRBJ2-7	TRBD2	CASSPSTSGRIEQYF	TGTGCCAGCAGTCCCTCGACTAGCGGGAGAATCGAGCAGTACTTC
-	TRBV27	TRBJ2-7	-	CASNTKYRRGYEQYF	TGTGCCAGCAACACGAAATATCGCAGGGGCTACGAGCAGTACTTC
few	TRBV2	TRBJ2-7	TRBD2	CASSGLGLGDYEQYF	TGTGCCAGCAGTGGGCTCGGACTAGGGGACTACGAGCAGTACTTC
-	TRBV27	TRBJ2-7	TRBD2	CASSLREGYEQYF	TGTGCCAGCAGTTTGCGGGAGGGGTACGAGCAGTACTTC
-	TRBV2	TRBJ2-3	TRBD1	CASWDQGQDTQYF	TGTGCCAGCTGGGACCAAGGACAGGACACGCAGTATTTT
-	TRBV25-1	TRBJ2-3	TRBD1	CASSEWTGRTADTQYF	TGTGCCAGCAGTGAATGGACAGGTCGCACGGCAGATACGCAGTATTTT
-	TRBV5-1	TRBJ2-3	TRBD2	CASSLNSGGIDTQYF	TGCGCCAGCAGCTTGAATAGCGGGGGGATAGATACGCAGTATTTT
-	TRBV5-6	TRBJ1-1	TRBD1	CASSFDRGGTEAFF	TGTGCCAGCAGCTTTGACAGGGGTGGCACTGAAGCTTTCTTT
-	TRBV19	TRBJ2-7	TRBD1	CANKTGTYEQYF	TGTGCCAACAAGACAGGGACCTACGAGCAGTACTTC
medium-sized	TRBV2	TRBJ1-5	TRBD1	CASSEGTGTNQPQHF	TGTGCCAGCAGTGAAGGGACAGGGACCAATCAGCCCCAGCATTTT
once	TRBV7-3	TRBJ2-1	TRBD2	CASSSAGVSYNEQFF	TGTGCCAGCAGCTCCGCGGGAGTGTCCTACAATGAGCAGTTCTTC
-	TRBV4-3	TRBJ1-6	TRBD1	CASSQEDRGINNSPLHF	TGCGCCAGCAGCCAGGAAGACAGGGGGATTAATAATTCACCCCTCCACTTT
-	TRBV19	TRBJ2-1	-	CASSILNEQFF	TGTGCCAGTAGTATCCTCAATGAGCAGTTCTTC
-	TRBV29-1	TRBJ1-1	-	CSVGWDSNTEAFF	TGCAGCGTAGGATGGGACTCAAACACTGAAGCTTTCTTT
-	TRBV7-6	TRBJ2-5	TRBD1	CASSPRGQGRDQYF	TGTGCCAGCAGCCCACGGGGACAGGGAAGGGACCAGTACTTC
-	TRBV7-6	TRBJ2-7	-	CASSLGVNSYEQYF	TGTGCCAGCAGCTTAGGTGTCAACTCCTACGAGCAGTACTTC
-	TRBV5-8	TRBJ1-6	TRBD1	CASSLAGTGVSPLHF	TGTGCCAGCAGCTTGGCCGGGACAGGAGTCTCACCCCTCCACTTT
-	TRBV4-3	TRBJ1-4	-	CASSQLYATNEKLFF	TGCGCCAGCAGCCAACTATATGCAACTAATGAAAAACTGTTTTTT